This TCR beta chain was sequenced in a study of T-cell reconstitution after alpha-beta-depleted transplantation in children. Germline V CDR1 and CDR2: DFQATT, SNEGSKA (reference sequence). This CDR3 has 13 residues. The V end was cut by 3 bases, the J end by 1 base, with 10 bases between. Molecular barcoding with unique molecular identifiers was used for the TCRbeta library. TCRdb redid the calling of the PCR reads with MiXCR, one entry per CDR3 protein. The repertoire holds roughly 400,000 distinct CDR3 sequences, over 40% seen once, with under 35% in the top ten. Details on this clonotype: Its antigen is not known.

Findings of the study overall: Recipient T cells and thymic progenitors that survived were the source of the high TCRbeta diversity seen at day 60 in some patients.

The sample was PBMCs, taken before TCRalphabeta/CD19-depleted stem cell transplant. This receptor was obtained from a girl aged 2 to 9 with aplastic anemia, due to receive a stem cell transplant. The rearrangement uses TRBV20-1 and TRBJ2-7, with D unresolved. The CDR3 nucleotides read TGCAGTGCTAGTCGGTCGCAGTCCTACGAGCAGTACTTC. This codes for CSASRSQSYEQYF.